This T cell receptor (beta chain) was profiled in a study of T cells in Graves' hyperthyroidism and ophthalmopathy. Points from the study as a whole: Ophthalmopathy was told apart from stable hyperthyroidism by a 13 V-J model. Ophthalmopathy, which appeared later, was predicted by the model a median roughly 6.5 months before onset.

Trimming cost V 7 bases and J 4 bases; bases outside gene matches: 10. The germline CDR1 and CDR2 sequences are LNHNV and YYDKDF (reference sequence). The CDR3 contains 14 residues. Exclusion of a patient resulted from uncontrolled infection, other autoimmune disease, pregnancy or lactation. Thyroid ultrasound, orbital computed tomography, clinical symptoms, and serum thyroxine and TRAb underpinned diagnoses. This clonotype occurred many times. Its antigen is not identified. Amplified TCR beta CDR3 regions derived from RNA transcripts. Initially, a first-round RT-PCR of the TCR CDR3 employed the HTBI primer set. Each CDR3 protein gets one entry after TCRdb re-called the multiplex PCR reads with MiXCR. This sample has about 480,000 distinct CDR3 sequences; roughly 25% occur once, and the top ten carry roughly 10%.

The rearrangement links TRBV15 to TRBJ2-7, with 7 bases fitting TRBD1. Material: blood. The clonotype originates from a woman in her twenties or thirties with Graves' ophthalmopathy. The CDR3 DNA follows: TGTGCCACCACTCCCGGGACAGATGGTTACGAGCAGTACTTC. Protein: CATTPGTDGYEQYF.